This T cell receptor beta chain stems from a study of cytomegalovirus exposure and HLA in healthy donors. The CDR3 runs 16 residues. Trimming pared 4 bases from V and 3 bases from J, leaving 19 bases between. Per the germline V gene, CDR1 is MNHEY and CDR2 is SMNVEV (reference sequence). The donors were part of the approximately 120-subject validation cohort, which stood apart from the 666-subject first cohort. The method was immunoSEQ multiplex PCR; TCRdb's version includes in-frame clones alone and lacks a portion of them. The repertoire holds tens of thousands of clones, approximately 91% seen once, with roughly 1.9% in the top ten. This clone has a single count. Antigen specificity is unknown. Study-level findings and limits: Some public TCRs appeared in many individuals, while most sequences were rare. Clusters of TCRs from the first cohort tended to co-occur in the roughly 120 validation repertoires (as a later analysis found). Cytomegalovirus status was reportedly diagnosed by the classifier with high sensitivity and specificity.

The sample comprised PBMCs. The sequence came from a man aged 25-45 years in good health and CMV-seronegative. This chain connects TRBV27 to TRBJ2-7; a possible D gene is TRBD1 (6 bases). CDR3 region: CASSSTPGVRDYEQYF. The CDR3 bases are TGTGCCAGCAGTTCAACCCCAGGGGTGAGAGACTACGAGCAGTACTTC.